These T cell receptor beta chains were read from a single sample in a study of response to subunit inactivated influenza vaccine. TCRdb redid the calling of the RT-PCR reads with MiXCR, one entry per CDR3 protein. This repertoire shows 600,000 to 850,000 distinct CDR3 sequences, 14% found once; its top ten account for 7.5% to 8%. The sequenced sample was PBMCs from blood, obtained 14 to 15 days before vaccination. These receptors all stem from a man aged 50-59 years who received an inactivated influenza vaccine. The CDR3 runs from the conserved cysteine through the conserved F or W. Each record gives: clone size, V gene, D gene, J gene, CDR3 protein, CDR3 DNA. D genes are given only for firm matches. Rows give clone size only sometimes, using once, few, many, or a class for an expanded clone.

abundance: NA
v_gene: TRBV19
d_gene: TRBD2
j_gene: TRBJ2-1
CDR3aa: CASSTGLAPYNEQFF
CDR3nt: TGTGCCAGTAGTACCGGACTAGCCCCCTACAATGAGCAGTTCTTC

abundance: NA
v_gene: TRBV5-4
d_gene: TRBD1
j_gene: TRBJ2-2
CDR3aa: CASSSGTDLIRELFF
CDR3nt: TGTGCCAGCAGTTCCGGGACAGACTTAATCCGGGAGCTGTTTTTT

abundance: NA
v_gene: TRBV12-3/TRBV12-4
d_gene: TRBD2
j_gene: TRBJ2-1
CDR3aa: CASSLPGLAGDSYSEQFF
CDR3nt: TGTGCCAGCAGTTTACCCGGACTAGCGGGGGACTCCTACAGTGAGCAGTTCTTC

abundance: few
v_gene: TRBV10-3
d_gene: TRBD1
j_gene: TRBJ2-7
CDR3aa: CAISESGQGSREQYF
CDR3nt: TGTGCCATCAGTGAATCGGGACAGGGGTCGCGGGAGCAGTACTTC

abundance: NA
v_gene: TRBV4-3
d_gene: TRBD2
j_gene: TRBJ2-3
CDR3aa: CASSHGGWTSRDTQYF
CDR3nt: TGCGCCAGCAGCCATGGGGGCTGGACTAGCAGAGATACGCAGTATTTT

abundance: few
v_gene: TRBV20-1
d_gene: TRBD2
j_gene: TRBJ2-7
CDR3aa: CSAESGGAYEQYF
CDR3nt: TGCAGTGCTGAAAGCGGGGGGGCATACGAGCAGTACTTC

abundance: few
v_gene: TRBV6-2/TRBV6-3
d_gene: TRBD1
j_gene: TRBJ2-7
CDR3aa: CASSYAKGTGGVYEQYF
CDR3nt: TGTGCCAGCAGTTACGCGAAGGGGACAGGGGGCGTTTACGAGCAGTACTTC

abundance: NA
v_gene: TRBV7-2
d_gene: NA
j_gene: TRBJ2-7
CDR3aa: CASSPSGGQYYVEQYF
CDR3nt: TGTGCCAGCAGCCCAAGTGGCGGACAATACTACGTTGAGCAGTACTTC

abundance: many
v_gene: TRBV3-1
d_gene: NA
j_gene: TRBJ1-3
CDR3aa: CASSLRGVGNTIYF
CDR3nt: TGTGCCAGCAGCCTCAGAGGAGTCGGAAACACCATATATTTT

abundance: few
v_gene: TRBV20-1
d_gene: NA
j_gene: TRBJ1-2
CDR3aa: CSAIIPSAYGYTF
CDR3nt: TGCAGTGCTATAATACCTTCTGCCTATGGCTACACCTTC

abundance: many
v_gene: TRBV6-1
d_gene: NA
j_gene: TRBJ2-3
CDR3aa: CASGKGNLPDTQYF
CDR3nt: TGTGCCAGCGGGAAGGGTAACTTACCAGATACGCAGTATTTT

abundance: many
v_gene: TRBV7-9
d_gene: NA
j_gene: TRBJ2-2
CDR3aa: CASSSDRRNTGELFF
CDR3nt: TGTGCCAGCAGTTCGGACAGAAGGAACACCGGGGAGCTGTTTTTT

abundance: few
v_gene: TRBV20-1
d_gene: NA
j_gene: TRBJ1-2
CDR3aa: CSASLTSTQDGYTF
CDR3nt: TGCAGTGCTAGCCTAACAAGTACGCAAGATGGCTACACCTTC

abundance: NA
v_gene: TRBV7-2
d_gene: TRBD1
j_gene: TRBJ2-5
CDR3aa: CASSPRQGWQTQYF
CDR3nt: TGTGCCAGCAGCCCAAGACAGGGTTGGCAGACCCAGTACTTC

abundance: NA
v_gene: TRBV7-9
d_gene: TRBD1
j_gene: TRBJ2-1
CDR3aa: CASSRGQGAPNEQFF
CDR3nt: TGTGCCAGCAGCCGCGGACAGGGGGCTCCCAATGAGCAGTTCTTC

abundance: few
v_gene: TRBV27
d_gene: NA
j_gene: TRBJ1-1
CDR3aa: CASSSGGMVMNTEAFF
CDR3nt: TGTGCCAGCAGTTCGGGTGGTATGGTGATGAACACTGAAGCTTTCTTT

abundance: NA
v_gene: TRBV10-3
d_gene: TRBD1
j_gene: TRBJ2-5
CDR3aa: CAIVTGQGAETQYF
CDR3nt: TGTGCCATCGTTACCGGACAGGGGGCAGAGACCCAGTACTTC

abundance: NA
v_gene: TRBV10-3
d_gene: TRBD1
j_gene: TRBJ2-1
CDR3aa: CAISGVDRGGYNEQFF
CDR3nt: TGTGCCATCAGTGGGGTAGACAGGGGAGGTTACAATGAGCAGTTCTTC

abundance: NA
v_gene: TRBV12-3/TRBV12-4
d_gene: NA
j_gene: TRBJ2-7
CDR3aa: CASSFVRDYEQYF
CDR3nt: TGTGCCAGCAGTTTCGTCAGGGACTACGAGCAGTACTTC

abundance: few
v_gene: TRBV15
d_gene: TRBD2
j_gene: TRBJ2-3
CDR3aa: CATSSGTSGITDTQYF
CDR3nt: TGTGCCACCAGCTCCGGGACTAGCGGGATCACAGATACGCAGTATTTT

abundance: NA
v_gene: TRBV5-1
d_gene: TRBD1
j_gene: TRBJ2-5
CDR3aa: CASSPGTAPRLETQYF
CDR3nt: TGCGCCAGCAGCCCTGGGACAGCCCCAAGGTTAGAGACCCAGTACTTC

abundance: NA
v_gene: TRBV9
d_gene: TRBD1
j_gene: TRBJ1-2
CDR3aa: CASSVGFLAQTGVDGYTF
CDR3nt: TGTGCCAGCAGCGTTGGTTTCCTTGCGCAGACAGGGGTCGATGGCTACACCTTC

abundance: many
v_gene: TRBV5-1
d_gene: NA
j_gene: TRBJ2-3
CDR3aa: CASRRTPGQGSTDTQYF
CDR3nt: TGCGCCAGCAGGCGGACCCCTGGGCAGGGGAGCACAGATACGCAGTATTTT

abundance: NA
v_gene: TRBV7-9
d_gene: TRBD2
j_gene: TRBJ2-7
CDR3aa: CASSQTLRAGGDEQYF
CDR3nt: TGTGCCAGCAGCCAGACGTTGAGGGCGGGAGGTGACGAGCAGTACTTC

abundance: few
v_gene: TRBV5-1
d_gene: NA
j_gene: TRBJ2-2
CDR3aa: CASSFRFGDTGELFF
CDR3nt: TGCGCCAGCAGCTTCCGATTCGGGGATACCGGGGAGCTGTTTTTT

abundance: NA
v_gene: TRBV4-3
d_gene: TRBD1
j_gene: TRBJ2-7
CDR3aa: CASSRDRDLHYEQYF
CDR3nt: TGCGCCAGCAGCCGGGACAGGGATCTCCACTACGAGCAGTACTTC

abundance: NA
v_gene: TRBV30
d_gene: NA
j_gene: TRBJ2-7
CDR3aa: CAWNREGWEQYF
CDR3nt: TGTGCCTGGAACAGGGAGGGGTGGGAGCAGTACTTC

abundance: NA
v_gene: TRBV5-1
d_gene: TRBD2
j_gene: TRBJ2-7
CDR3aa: CASATGTSPYEQYF
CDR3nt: TGCGCCAGCGCAACCGGGACTAGCCCTTACGAGCAGTACTTC

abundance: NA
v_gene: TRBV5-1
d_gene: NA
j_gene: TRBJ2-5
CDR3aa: CASSPVRGWEETQYF
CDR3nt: TGCGCCAGCAGCCCTGTCCGGGGATGGGAAGAGACCCAGTACTTC

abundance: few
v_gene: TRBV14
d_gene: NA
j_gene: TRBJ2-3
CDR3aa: CASSQERDTQYF
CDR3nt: TGTGCCAGCAGCCAAGAACGGGATACGCAGTATTTT

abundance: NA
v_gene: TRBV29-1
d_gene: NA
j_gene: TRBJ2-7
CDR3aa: CSVVAVGATYEQYF
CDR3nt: TGCAGCGTTGTAGCCGTCGGTGCCACCTACGAGCAGTACTTC

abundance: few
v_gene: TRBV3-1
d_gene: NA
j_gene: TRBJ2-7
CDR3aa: CASSPPYRAGYEQYF
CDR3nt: TGTGCCAGCAGCCCTCCCTACAGGGCAGGCTACGAGCAGTACTTC

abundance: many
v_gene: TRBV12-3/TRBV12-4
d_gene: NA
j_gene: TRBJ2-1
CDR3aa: CASSLAGGLGNEQFF
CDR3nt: TGTGCCAGCAGTTTAGCGGGGGGTTTGGGCAATGAGCAGTTCTTC

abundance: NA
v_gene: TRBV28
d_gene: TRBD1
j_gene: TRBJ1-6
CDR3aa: CASSLGRGPSPLHF
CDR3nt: TGTGCCAGCAGTTTGGGCAGGGGGCCTTCACCCCTCCACTTT

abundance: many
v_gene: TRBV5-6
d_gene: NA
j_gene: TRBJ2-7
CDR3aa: CASSWTAAYEQYF
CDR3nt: TGTGCCAGCTCCTGGACAGCCGCCTACGAGCAGTACTTC

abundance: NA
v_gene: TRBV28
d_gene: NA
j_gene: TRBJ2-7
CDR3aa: CASSPRGGRLGEQYF
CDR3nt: TGTGCCAGCAGTCCCCGGGGAGGCCGCCTAGGCGAGCAGTACTTC

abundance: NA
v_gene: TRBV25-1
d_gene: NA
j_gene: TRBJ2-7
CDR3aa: CASSEYNRGYEQYF
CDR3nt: TGTGCCAGCAGTGAATATAACCGAGGGTACGAGCAGTACTTC

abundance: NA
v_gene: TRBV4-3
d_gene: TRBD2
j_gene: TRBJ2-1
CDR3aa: CASSQDRASGRNEQFF
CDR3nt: TGCGCCAGCAGCCAAGATCGGGCTAGCGGTCGCAATGAGCAGTTCTTC

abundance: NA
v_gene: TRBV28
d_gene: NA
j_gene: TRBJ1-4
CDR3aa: CASTKLAAGFATNEKLFF
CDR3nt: TGTGCCAGCACTAAGCTGGCGGCTGGCTTTGCAACTAATGAAAAACTGTTTTTT

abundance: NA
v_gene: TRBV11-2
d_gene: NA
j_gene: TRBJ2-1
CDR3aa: CASRRGLNEQFF
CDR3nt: TGTGCCAGCAGGCGGGGTCTGAATGAGCAGTTCTTC

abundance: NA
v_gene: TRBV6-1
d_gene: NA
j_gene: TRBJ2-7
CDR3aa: CASSERIRTTFSYEQYF
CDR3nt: TGTGCCAGCAGTGAAAGGATACGGACCACTTTCTCCTACGAGCAGTACTTC

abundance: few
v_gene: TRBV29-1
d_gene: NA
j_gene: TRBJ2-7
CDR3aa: CSVPGRAAYEQYF
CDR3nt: TGCAGCGTACCGGGCAGGGCGGCCTACGAGCAGTACTTC

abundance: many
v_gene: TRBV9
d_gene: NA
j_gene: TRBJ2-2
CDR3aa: CASSVGASNTGELFF
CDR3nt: TGTGCCAGCAGCGTTGGAGCCTCGAACACCGGGGAGCTGTTTTTT

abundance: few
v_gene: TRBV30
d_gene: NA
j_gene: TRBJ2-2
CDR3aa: CAWKDGRGELFF
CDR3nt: TGTGCCTGGAAGGACGGACGGGGGGAGCTGTTTTTT

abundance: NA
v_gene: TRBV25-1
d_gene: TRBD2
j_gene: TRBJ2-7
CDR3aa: CASSVAGGGVAHEQYF
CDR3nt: TGTGCCAGCAGTGTGGCGGGAGGGGGGGTGGCCCACGAGCAGTACTTC

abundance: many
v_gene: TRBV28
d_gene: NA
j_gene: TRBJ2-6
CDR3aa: CASRNSGANVLTF
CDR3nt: TGTGCCAGCAGAAACTCTGGGGCCAACGTCCTGACTTTC

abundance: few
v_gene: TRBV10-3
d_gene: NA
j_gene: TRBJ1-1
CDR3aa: CAISEENTEAFF
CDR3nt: TGTGCCATCAGTGAAGAGAACACTGAAGCTTTCTTT